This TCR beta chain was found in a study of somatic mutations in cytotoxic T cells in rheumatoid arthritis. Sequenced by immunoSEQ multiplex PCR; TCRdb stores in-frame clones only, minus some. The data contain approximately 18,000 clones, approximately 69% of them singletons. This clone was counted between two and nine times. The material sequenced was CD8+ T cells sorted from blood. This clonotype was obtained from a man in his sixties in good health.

The CDR3 DNA sequence: TGTGCCAGCAGCGATCGGACTAGCGGGAGGACCTACGAGCAGTACTTC. Encoded protein: CASSDRTSGRTYEQYF. J is TRBJ2-7 and V is TRBV5-6, with TRBD2 identical over 14 bases. V trimming: 4 bases; J trimming: 2 bases; junction bases outside the gene matches: 5. The germline V gene has CDR1 SGHDT and CDR2 YYEEEE. The CDR3 is made up of 16 amino acids.